The source of this TCR beta chain is a study of blood T cells in healthy people across ages. Every participating donor contributed about 10 milliliters of peripheral blood through a draw. Researchers report isolating at least 6.5 million PBMCs per sample. Through a sample-barcoded 5' primer and a J-beta primer mix, a second PCR was run for roughly 6 to 11 cycles. Every sample produced at least 2.5 million CDR3-containing paired-end reads. MiXCR, applied by TCRdb to the 5' RACE reads, yields one record per CDR3 protein. This sample has 700,000 to 800,000 distinct CDR3 sequences; 40% to 45% occur once, and the top ten carry 20% to 25%. Notes on the study in general: While age rose, TCR beta diversity per million T cells dropped in a roughly linear way.

V lost 1 base and J lost 7; bases outside the gene matches: 8. This CDR3 spans 15 amino acids. The germline gives CDR1 MGHDK, CDR2 SYGVNS. As concerns this clonotype: The antigen remains unidentified.

The source of this sequence is a woman aged 60-75 years in good health. Sequenced sample: blood. The chain is built from TRBV25-1 and TRBJ1-2, with 8 bases matching TRBD1. Written as DNA, the CDR3 is TGTGCCAGCAGTGAATTGGGGCAGGGGGCACTTGGCTACACCTTC. It is translated as CASSELGQGALGYTF.